The 30 T cell receptor beta chains listed next were all sequenced from one sample in a study of control samples from healthy donors and cancer patients. Assay: immunoSEQ multiplex PCR; the TCRdb copy retains only in-frame clones and omits some. The table shows 150,000 or so clones, with 90% to 95% occurring only once. The sample taken for sequencing was blood. Receptors were obtained from a man in his forties in good health.

This chain uses TRBV28 with TRBJ1-2; no firm D call. The CDR3 contains 11 residues. Germline CDR1 MDHEN, CDR2 SYDVKM. V lost 5 bases and J 5 bases, leaving 6 bases between the germline ends. The chain's CDR3 is CASSPDYGYTF. CDR3 in DNA: TGTGCCAGCAGTCCGGATTATGGCTACACCTTC.

The chain carries TRBV28 and TRBJ1-6; D is possibly TRBD1 (6 bases). The germline gives CDR1 MDHEN, CDR2 SYDVKM. Trimming stripped 6 bases from V and 7 bases from J, with 16 bases between. This CDR3 contains 15 residues. The DNA of the CDR3 is TGTGCCAGCAGCCTCGCGGACAGCTCAAATTCACCCCTCCACTTT. Translating it yields CASSLADSSNSPLHF. The variable domain in full, with the rest retrieved from reference TRBV28 and TRBJ1-6, is DVKVTQSSRYLVKRTGEKVFLECVQDMDHENMFWYRQDPGLGLRLIYFSYDVKMKEKGDIPEGYSVSREKKERFSLILESASTNQTSMYLCASSLADSSNSPLHFGNGTRLTVT.

V and J are TRBV11-2 and TRBJ1-5; tentatively, D is TRBD1 (6 bases). CDR3 size: 15 residues. Between the trimmed V and J ends, which lost 5 bases and 7 bases, there was a span of 18 bases. Looked up from germline, CDR1 is SGHAT and CDR2 is FQNNGV. CDR3 sequence reads: CASSLTQGFHQPQHF. The CDR3 DNA is TGTGCCAGCAGCCTAACACAGGGATTCCACCAGCCCCAGCATTTT.

This clone was found once. The V call is TRBV6-1, the J call TRBJ1-2, with 7 bases lining up with TRBD1. V lost 3 bases, J lost 4 bases, and 2 bases stayed unmatched. The CDR3 loop spans 13 amino acids. CDR1 is MNHNS, CDR2 SASEGT, per germline. CDR3 nucleotides: TGTGCCAGCAGTGAGGGGACAGCCTATGGCTACACCTTC. Protein: CASSEGTAYGYTF.

The rearrangement links TRBV7-2 to TRBJ1-5; D ambiguous. The length of the CDR3 is 14 residues. Germline V gene sequence: CDR1 SGHTA, CDR2 FQGNSA. The V end was cut by 5 bases, the J end by 2 bases, with 10 bases between. The CDR3 region is CASSPRTGNQPQHF. The CDR3 coding sequence is TGTGCCAGCAGCCCTCGGACTGGCAATCAGCCCCAGCATTTT.

The rearrangement uses TRBV2 and TRBJ1-2; 9 nucleotides agree with TRBD1. The CDR3 spans 14 residues. V trimming: 4 bases; J trimming: 4 bases; junction bases outside the gene matches: 4. From germline, CDR1 is SNHLY and CDR2 FYNNEI. The CDR3 bases are TGTGCCAGCAGTGTAGGGACAGGGTCCTATGGCTACACCTTC. Protein product: CASSVGTGSYGYTF. Drawing the rest from reference TRBV2 and TRBJ1-2, the complete variable domain is EPEVTQTPSHQVTQMGQEVILRCVPISNHLYFYWYRQILGQKVEFLVSFYNNEISEKSEIFDDQFSVERPDGSNFTLKIRSTKLEDSAMYFCASSVGTGSYGYTFGSGTRLTVV.

CDR3 sequence reads: CASSLPVGGGDTDTQYF. Written as DNA, the CDR3 is TGTGCCAGCAGCCTCCCCGTGGGCGGGGGAGATACAGATACGCAGTATTTT. This chain links TRBV9 with TRBJ2-3, with 7 bases identical to TRBD2. The ends lost 4 bases at V and 3 bases at J; junction bases unmatched: 14. The CDR3 is made up of 17 amino acids. Germline V gene data show CDR1 as SGDLS and CDR2 as YYNGEE.

The V and J genes are TRBV7-9 and TRBJ1-1, with D perhaps TRBD1 (5 bases). Trimming removed 4 bases at V and 3 bases at J, with 12 bases between. Germline V lookup: CDR1 SEHNR, CDR2 FQNEAQ (reference sequence). CDR3 length equals 14 residues. The CDR3 nucleotides are TGTGCCAGCAGCTCTGGATGGGGGGACACTGAAGCTTTCTTT. It codes for CASSSGWGDTEAFF.

The chain carries TRBV7-2 and TRBJ2-4, with D possibly TRBD1 on 6 matching bases. The germline gives CDR1 SGHTA, CDR2 FQGNSA. The length of the CDR3 is 17 residues. The ends were cut back, 3 bases at V and 0 bases at J, with 15 bases in the middle. The CDR3, as DNA: TGTGCCAGCAGCTTGGGGGCCGGGACCTCAGCCAAAAACATTCAGTACTTC. Protein: CASSLGAGTSAKNIQYF.

The chain joins TRBV28 to TRBJ2-1; 10 bases are a match to TRBD1. The CDR3 is made up of 16 amino acids. Trimming took 5 bases from V and 6 from J; bases not matched to a gene: 10. Germline V gives CDR1 MDHEN, CDR2 SYDVKM. In nucleotides, the CDR3 is TGTGCCAGCAGTCAACCCCGGGACAGGGGCCTCAATGAGCAGTTCTTC. Its protein product is CASSQPRDRGLNEQFF.

J is TRBJ1-4 and V is TRBV4-1; TRBD1 matches 8 bases. Germline assignment: CDR1 MGHRA and CDR2 YSYEKL. The CDR3 is 16 residues long. Trimming removed 5 bases from V and 7 bases from J; junction bases left unmatched: 12. CDR3 protein: CASSTGDRGGGEKLFF. CDR3 nucleotides: TGCGCCAGCAGCACGGGCGACAGGGGAGGGGGTGAAAAACTGTTTTTT.

This clone was detected only once. The CDR3 DNA sequence: TGTGCCAGCAGTTTATCCCCACAGGGGGCATGGTACGAGCAGTACTTC. This gives the protein CASSLSPQGAWYEQYF. The chain combines TRBV27 with TRBJ2-7; 9 bases are a match to TRBD1. Germline V lookup: CDR1 MNHEY, CDR2 SMNVEV (reference sequence). V shed 0 bases, J shed 4 bases, and the junction held 7 bases outside the gene matches. CDR3 length: 16 amino acids.

J is TRBJ2-7 and V is TRBV7-8, with 11 positions matching TRBD2. Germline CDR1 and CDR2: SGHVS and FQNEAQ. V shed 7 bases and J 6 bases; nucleotides not matched to a gene: 8. The CDR3 is 14 amino acids. CDR3 amino acids: CASIPLAGGSEQYF. The CDR3 DNA reads as TGTGCCAGCATCCCTCTAGCGGGGGGAAGCGAGCAGTACTTC. Variable domain in full (rest from reference TRBV7-8 and TRBJ2-7): GAGVSQSPRYKVAKRGQDVALRCDPISGHVSLFWYQQALGQGPEFLTYFQNEAQLDKSGLPSDRFFAERPEGSVSTLKIQRTQQEDSAVYLCASIPLAGGSEQYFGPGTRLTVT.

With regard to this clone: The sample contains more than one DNA sequence encoding this CDR3. The chain is built from TRBV18 and TRBJ1-4; D is unresolved. V was pared by 2 bases and J by 8 bases, with 9 bases between. Germline CDR1 and CDR2: KGHSH and LQKENI. CDR3 length: 13 residues. For the CDR3, the DNA is TGTGCCAGCTCACCAGGGAGAGGAGAAAAACTGTTTTTT. This codes for CASSPGRGEKLFF.

The chain combines TRBV5-1 with TRBJ2-3, with TRBD1 as a possible D gene (5 bases). V lost 1 base, J lost 6 bases, and 15 bases lay in between. The CDR3 spans 15 residues. Germline V gives CDR1 SGHRS, CDR2 YFSETQ. Here the CDR3 reads CASSLSSPGADTQYF. CDR3 in DNA: TGCGCCAGCAGCTTGTCCTCGCCTGGGGCCGATACGCAGTATTTT.

This clone was counted a single time. The chain couples TRBV18 to TRBJ2-7, with a weak D call TRBD2 (7 bases). Trimming took off 5 bases at V and 5 bases at J, with 16 bases between the two ends. Germline V lookup: CDR1 KGHSH, CDR2 LQKENI. The CDR3 totals 14 residues. The CDR3 sequence: CASSSKGGFHEQYF. DNA of the CDR3: TGTGCCAGCTCATCTAAGGGGGGGTTCCACGAGCAGTACTTC. The whole variable domain, remainder taken from reference TRBV18 and TRBJ2-7, is NAGVMQNPRHLVRRRGQEARLRCSPMKGHSHVYWYRQLPEEGLKFMVYLQKENIIDESGMPKERFSAEFPKEGPSILRIQQVVRGDSAAYFCASSSKGGFHEQYFGPGTRLTVT.

The rearrangement joins TRBV2 to TRBJ1-2; the D is unclear. V gave up 5 bases and J gave up 3 bases, with 13 bases separating them. The CDR3 is made up of 14 amino acids. Germline CDR1 SNHLY, CDR2 FYNNEI. CDR3 residues: CASSPLRGYYGYTF. As DNA, the CDR3 is TGTGCCAGCAGTCCCCTCCGGGGTTACTATGGCTACACCTTC.

The chain links TRBV7-9 to TRBJ2-5; D is perhaps TRBD1 (5 bases). Trimming removed 2 bases from V and 3 bases from J, with 13 bases in between. Germline V gene sequence: CDR1 SEHNR, CDR2 FQNEAQ (reference sequence). This CDR3 has 15 amino acids. The CDR3 DNA reads TGTGCCAGCAGCTTAAGAGGCAGGGCCGAAGAGACCCAGTACTTC. Its translation: CASSLRGRAEETQYF.

The V call is TRBV7-2, the J call TRBJ1-3, with D unclear. This CDR3 is 14 amino acids long. Trimming stripped 5 bases from V and 0 bases from J, with 8 bases between. Germline assignment: CDR1 SGHTA and CDR2 FQGNSA. Here the CDR3 DNA reads TGTGCCAGCAGCCCTCAGAGCTCTGGAAACACCATATATTTT. The encoded protein is CASSPQSSGNTIYF. The whole variable domain, filled in from reference TRBV7-2 and TRBJ1-3, reads GAGVSQSPSNKVTEKGKDVELRCDPISGHTALYWYRQSLGQGLEFLIYFQGNSAPDKSGLPSDRFSAERTGGSVSTLTIQRTQQEDSAVYLCASSPQSSGNTIYFGEGSWLTVV.

This clone appeared a few times. The rearrangement uses TRBV6-5 and TRBJ1-5; a possible D gene is TRBD1 (6 bases). This CDR3 is 14 amino acids long. V was trimmed by 4 bases and J by 9 bases, leaving 16 bases between them. Germline loops: CDR1 MNHEY, CDR2 SVGAGI. The CDR3 DNA sequence: TGTGCCAGCAGTTCAGGGGAGGGACCGGGGCCCCAGCATTTT. It specifies CASSSGEGPGPQHF.

The V and J genes are TRBV6-2 or TRBV6-3 and TRBJ2-7; the D is unclear. Germline V gene data show CDR1 as MNHEY and CDR2 as SVGEGT. Trimming took off 5 bases at V and 3 bases at J, with 8 bases between the two ends. The CDR3 has 12 amino acids. Written as DNA, the CDR3 is TGTGCCAGCAGTACATACAACTACGAGCAGTACTTC. This sequence encodes CASSTYNYEQYF.

The rearrangement links TRBV5-4 to TRBJ2-7; D remains unclear. Germline CDR1 SGHNT, CDR2 YYREEE (reference sequence). The CDR3 has 13 amino acids. V lost 6 bases to trimming and J lost 6 bases, with 16 bases between them. CDR3 region: CASKLKGPSEQYF. CDR3 in DNA: TGTGCCAGCAAACTCAAAGGGCCCTCCGAGCAGTACTTC.

The chain employs TRBV7-9 and TRBJ2-5; the D gene is possibly TRBD2 (6 bases). Trimming took 4 bases from V and 5 from J, leaving 14 bases between them. The length of the CDR3 is 14 residues. Germline loops: CDR1 SEHNR, CDR2 FQNEAQ (reference sequence). The CDR3 here is CASSYAGGVETQYF. CDR3 DNA: TGTGCCAGCAGCTACGCAGGAGGGGTGGAGACCCAGTACTTC. The full variable domain, in which reference TRBV7-9 and TRBJ2-5 provide the parts outside the CDR3, is DTGVSQNPRHKITKRGQNVTFRCDPISEHNRLYWYRQTLGQGPEFLTYFQNEAQLEKSRLLSDRFSAERPKGSFSTLEIQRTEQGDSAMYLCASSYAGGVETQYFGPGTRLLVL.

The chain uses TRBV7-8 and TRBJ2-3; TRBD2 matches at 13 bases. Germline CDR1 SGHVS, CDR2 FQNEAQ. Losses at the gene ends were 3 bases for V and 2 bases for J; bases not matched to a gene: 5. CDR3 length: 17 residues. The CDR3 here is CASSLRLAGGPTDTQYF. CDR3 nucleotides: TGTGCCAGCAGCTTGAGACTAGCGGGGGGCCCCACAGATACGCAGTATTTT.

The CDR3 DNA is TGTGCCAGTAGTATTGGACAGTATATGAACACTGAAGCTTTCTTT. Translating gives CASSIGQYMNTEAFF. The chain carries TRBV19 and TRBJ1-1; the D gene is possibly TRBD1 (6 bases). This CDR3 is built from 15 residues. V lost 3 bases, J lost 0 bases, and 11 bases lay in between. Germline CDR1 is LNHDA and CDR2 is SQIVND (reference sequence).

This chain connects TRBV30 to TRBJ1-6, with 7 bases aligning to TRBD1. This CDR3 region has 12 residues. CDR1 is GTSNPN, CDR2 SVGIG, per germline (reference sequence). V trimming: 5 bases; J trimming: 5 bases; junction bases outside the gene matches: 0. The CDR3 DNA is TGTGCCTGGGACAGGGATAATTCACCCCTCCACTTT. This gives the protein CAWDRDNSPLHF.

CDR3: CASSRLGQGGGGTEAFF. Here the CDR3 DNA reads TGTGCCAGCAGTCGTCTGGGACAGGGGGGGGGAGGCACTGAAGCTTTCTTT. This chain connects TRBV6-6 to TRBJ1-1; TRBD1 matches 11 bases. Trimming at V came to 5 bases and at J to 4 bases, leaving 12 bases not matched to a gene. This CDR3 contains 17 residues. Germline loops: CDR1 MNHNY, CDR2 SVGAGI (reference sequence).

This clone was detected only once. The chain carries TRBV7-7 and TRBJ2-1; 8 bases are shared with TRBD2. The germline V gene has CDR1 SSHAT and CDR2 FNYEAQ (reference sequence). The length of the CDR3 is 15 residues. Trimming removed 5 bases from V and 0 bases from J; junction bases left unmatched: 3. CDR3 nucleotides: TGTGCCAGCAGCCCGAGCGGGGGCTCCTACAATGAGCAGTTCTTC. Its protein is CASSPSGGSYNEQFF.

V usage is TRBV5-6 and J usage is TRBJ1-2; D remains unclear. Per germline, CDR1 SGHDT and CDR2 YYEEEE. V lost 1 base to trimming and J lost 2 bases, with 9 bases between them. CDR3 length: 14 residues. In DNA form, the CDR3 reads TGTGCCAGCAGCTTGACGGGCGCGAACTATGGCTACACCTTC. Translating gives CASSLTGANYGYTF. The full variable domain, completed using reference TRBV5-6 and TRBJ1-2, is DAGVTQSPTHLIKTRGQQVTLRCSPKSGHDTVSWYQQALGQGPQFIFQYYEEEERQRGNFPDRFSGHQFPNYSSELNVNALLLGDSALYLCASSLTGANYGYTFGSGTRLTVV.

The CDR3 nucleotides read TGTGCCACCAGTTCCCAACCCGGACTAGTGGGGAGTGAGCAGTTCTTC. It codes for CATSSQPGLVGSEQFF. The V and J genes are TRBV24-1 and TRBJ2-1; 7 nucleotides align to TRBD2. Germline V gives CDR1 KGHDR, CDR2 SFDVKD. CDR3 length: 16 amino acids. With 6 bases clipped from V and 9 bases from J, the junction kept 16 bases outside the gene matches.